Listed below are T cell receptor beta chains from one sample, sequenced in a study of blood T cell repertoires in COVID-19. This table comes from immunoSEQ multiplex PCR, and its TCRdb copy is limited to in-frame clones, with some not included. Seen here are some 99,000 clones, under 90% observed once, and the top ten hold 5.5% to 8%. The sample consisted of peripheral blood. These receptors all come from a woman aged 45 to 65 with acute or convalescent COVID-19. Both conserved end residues are part of each CDR3. The D gene is left open where the match is weak. Only part of the rows carry a size: once, few, many, or a class if the clone is expanded.

clone_size d_call j_call v_call cdr3_aa cdr3_nt
NA TRBD1 TRBJ1-5 TRBV5-1 CASSLGPGGLDQPQHF TGCGCCAGCAGCTTGGGCCCAGGGGGCTTGGATCAGCCCCAGCATTTT
NA NA TRBJ2-1 TRBV12-3/TRBV12-4 CASSPLNEQFF TGTGCCAGCAGCCCACTCAATGAGCAGTTCTTC
NA NA TRBJ1-2 TRBV27 CASSFRAHGGGYGYTF TGTGCCAGCAGTTTCCGAGCTCACGGGGGAGGCTATGGCTACACCTTC
NA TRBD1 TRBJ1-1 TRBV18 CASSPSGQGGEAFF TGTGCCAGCTCACCGTCGGGACAGGGTGGTGAAGCTTTCTTT
NA TRBD1 TRBJ1-6 TRBV9 CASSRDSFPHSPLHF TGTGCCAGCAGCCGGGACAGCTTTCCTCATTCACCCCTCCACTTT
NA TRBD1 TRBJ1-3 TRBV15 CATSRTGTGAGNTIYF TGTGCCACCAGCAGAACCGGGACAGGCGCTGGAAACACCATATATTTT
NA NA TRBJ2-7 TRBV24-1 CATSDSRGDYEQYF TGTGCCACCAGTGATTCTCGAGGAGACTACGAGCAGTACTTC
NA NA TRBJ1-4 TRBV5-8 CASSPGTPTTNEKLFF TGTGCCAGCAGCCCGGGGACTCCTACAACTAATGAAAAACTGTTTTTT
NA TRBD1 TRBJ2-6 TRBV4-1 CASSQPMGQGTGANVLTF TGCGCCAGCAGCCAACCCATGGGACAGGGAACTGGGGCCAACGTCCTGACTTTC
NA NA TRBJ1-1 TRBV5-1 CASSWAEKNTEAFF TGCGCCAGCAGCTGGGCAGAGAAGAACACTGAAGCTTTCTTT
NA TRBD1 TRBJ2-7 TRBV7-2 CASSLVRGLEQYF TGTGCCAGCAGCTTAGTCAGGGGGCTCGAGCAGTACTTC
NA NA TRBJ1-2 TRBV28 CASTSTESNYGYTF TGTGCCAGCACGTCGACAGAATCTAACTATGGCTACACCTTC
NA TRBD2 TRBJ2-3 TRBV7-3 CASGERGGADTQYF TGTGCCTCCGGTGAGCGGGGGGGCGCAGATACGCAGTATTTT
NA TRBD1 TRBJ1-2 TRBV28 CASSLPGQNFYGYTF TGTGCCAGCAGCCTACCGGGACAGAATTTCTATGGCTACACCTTC
once NA TRBJ1-1 TRBV3-1/TRBV3-2 CASRGASEAFF TGTGCCAGCAGAGGGGCAAGTGAAGCTTTCTTT
NA NA TRBJ1-1 TRBV6-1 CASSEGTGGSDTEAFF TGTGCCAGCAGTGAAGGTACAGGAGGGTCAGACACTGAAGCTTTCTTT
NA TRBD1 TRBJ1-2 TRBV19 CASSFRDRVTYGYTF TGTGCCAGTAGTTTCCGGGACAGGGTGACCTATGGCTACACCTTC
once TRBD1 TRBJ2-7 TRBV11-1 CASSDTGGARRDEQYF TGTGCCAGCAGCGATACAGGGGGCGCACGACGAGACGAGCAGTACTTC
NA NA TRBJ1-1 TRBV6-5 CASSILAVGGTEAFF TGTGCCAGCAGCATCCTGGCGGTGGGGGGCACTGAAGCTTTCTTT
NA NA TRBJ1-1 TRBV12-3/TRBV12-4 CASMLNMNTEAFF TGTGCCAGCATGTTAAACATGAACACTGAAGCTTTCTTT
NA NA TRBJ2-7 TRBV13 CASSSSSYEQYF TGTGCCAGCAGCTCTAGCTCCTACGAGCAGTACTTC
NA NA TRBJ1-1 TRBV11-1 CASSLGSGSKAFF TGTGCCAGCAGCTTAGGGTCGGGTTCCAAAGCTTTCTTT
NA NA TRBJ2-3 TRBV29-1 CSVGTTSSTDTQYF TGCAGCGTGGGTACTACATCTAGCACAGATACGCAGTATTTT
NA NA TRBJ2-1 TRBV9 CASSASFGNEQFF TGTGCCAGCAGCGCTAGCTTTGGCAATGAGCAGTTCTTC
NA NA TRBJ1-6 TRBV7-9 CASSSQAGSSPLHF TGTGCCAGCAGCTCTCAGGCGGGTAGCTCACCCCTCCACTTT
NA NA TRBJ1-2 TRBV5-5 CASSFGTEIYGYTF TGTGCCAGCAGCTTTGGGACTGAAATATATGGCTACACCTTC
NA TRBD1 TRBJ2-2 TRBV5-1 CASSPGTGALQGELFF TGCGCCAGCAGCCCCGGGACAGGGGCTCTTCAAGGGGAGCTGTTTTTT
NA NA TRBJ1-6 TRBV15 CATSKDIYNSPLHF TGTGCCACCAGTAAAGACATCTATAATTCACCCCTCCACTTT
once NA TRBJ2-5 TRBV13 CASSSASQGIQETQYF TGTGCCAGCAGCTCAGCTTCCCAGGGCATCCAAGAGACCCAGTACTTC